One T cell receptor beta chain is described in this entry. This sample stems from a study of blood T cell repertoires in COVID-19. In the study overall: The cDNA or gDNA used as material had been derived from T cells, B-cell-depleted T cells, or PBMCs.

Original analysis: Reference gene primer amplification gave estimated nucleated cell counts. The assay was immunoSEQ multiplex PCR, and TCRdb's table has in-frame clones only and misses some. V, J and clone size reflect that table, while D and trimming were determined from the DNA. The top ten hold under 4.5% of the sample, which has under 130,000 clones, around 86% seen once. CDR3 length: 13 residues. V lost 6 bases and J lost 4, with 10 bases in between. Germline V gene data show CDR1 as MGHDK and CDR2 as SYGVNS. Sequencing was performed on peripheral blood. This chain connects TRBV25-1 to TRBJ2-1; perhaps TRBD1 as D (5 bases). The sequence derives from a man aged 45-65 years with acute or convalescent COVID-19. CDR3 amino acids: CASRWGEYNEQFF. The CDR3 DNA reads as TGTGCCAGCAGATGGGGCGAATACAATGAGCAGTTCTTC.